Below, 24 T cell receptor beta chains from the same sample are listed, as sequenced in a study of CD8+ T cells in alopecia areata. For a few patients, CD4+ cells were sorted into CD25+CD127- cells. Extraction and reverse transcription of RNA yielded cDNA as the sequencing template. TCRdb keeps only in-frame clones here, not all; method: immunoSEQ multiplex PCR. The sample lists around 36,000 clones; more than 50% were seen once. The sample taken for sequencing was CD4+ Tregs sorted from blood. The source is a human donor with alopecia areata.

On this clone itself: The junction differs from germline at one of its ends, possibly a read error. CDR3 loop: CASSLRGNQPQHF. The CDR3 DNA is TGTGCCAGCAGCTTACGGGGCAACCAGCCCCAGCATTTT. The genes are TRBV11-3 and TRBJ1-5; possible D gene TRBD1, 5 bases. This CDR3 contains 13 residues. CDR1 and CDR2 from the germline V gene are SGHNT and YENEEA.

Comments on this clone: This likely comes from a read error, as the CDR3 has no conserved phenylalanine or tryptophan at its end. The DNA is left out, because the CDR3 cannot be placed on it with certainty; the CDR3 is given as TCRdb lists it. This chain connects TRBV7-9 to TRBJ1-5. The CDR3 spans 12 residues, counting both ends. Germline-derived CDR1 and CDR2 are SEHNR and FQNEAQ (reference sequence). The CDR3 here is CASSLDIMDFKV.

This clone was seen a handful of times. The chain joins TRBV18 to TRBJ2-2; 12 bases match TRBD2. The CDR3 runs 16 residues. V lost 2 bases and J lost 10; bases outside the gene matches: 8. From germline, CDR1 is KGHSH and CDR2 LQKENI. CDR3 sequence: CASSPSTSGGTSELFF. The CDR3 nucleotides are TGTGCCAGCTCACCATCGACTAGCGGGGGAACATCGGAGCTGTTTTTT.

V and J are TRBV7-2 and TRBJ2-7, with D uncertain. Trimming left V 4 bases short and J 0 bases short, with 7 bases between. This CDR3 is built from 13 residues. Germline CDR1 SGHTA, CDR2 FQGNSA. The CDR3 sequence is CASSSVLSYEQYF. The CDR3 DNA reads TGTGCCAGCAGCTCGGTTCTCTCCTACGAGCAGTACTTC.

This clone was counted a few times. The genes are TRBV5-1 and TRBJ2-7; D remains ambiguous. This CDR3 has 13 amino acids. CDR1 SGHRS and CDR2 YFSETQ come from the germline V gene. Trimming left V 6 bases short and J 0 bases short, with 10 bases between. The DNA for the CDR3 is TGCGCCAGCAATGGCGGTAGCTCCTACGAGCAGTACTTC. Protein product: CASNGGSSYEQYF.

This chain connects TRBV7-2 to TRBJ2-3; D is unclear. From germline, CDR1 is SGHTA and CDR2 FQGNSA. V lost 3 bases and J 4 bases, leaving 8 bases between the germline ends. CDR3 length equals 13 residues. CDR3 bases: TGTGCCAGCAGCTTCAATCAGGCAGATACGCAGTATTTT. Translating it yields CASSFNQADTQYF.

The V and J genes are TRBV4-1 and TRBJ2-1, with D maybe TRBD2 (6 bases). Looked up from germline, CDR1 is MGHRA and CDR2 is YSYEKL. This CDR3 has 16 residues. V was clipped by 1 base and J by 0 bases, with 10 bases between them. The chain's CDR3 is CASSQAGLNSYNEQFF. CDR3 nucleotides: TGCGCCAGCAGCCAAGCGGGACTGAACTCCTACAATGAGCAGTTCTTC.

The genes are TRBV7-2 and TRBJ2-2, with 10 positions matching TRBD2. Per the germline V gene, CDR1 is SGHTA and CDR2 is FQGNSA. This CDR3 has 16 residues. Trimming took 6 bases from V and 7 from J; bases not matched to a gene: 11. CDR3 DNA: TGTGCCAGCAGACCCGGGACTAGCGTTGATCTCGGGGAGCTGTTTTTT. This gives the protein CASRPGTSVDLGELFF.

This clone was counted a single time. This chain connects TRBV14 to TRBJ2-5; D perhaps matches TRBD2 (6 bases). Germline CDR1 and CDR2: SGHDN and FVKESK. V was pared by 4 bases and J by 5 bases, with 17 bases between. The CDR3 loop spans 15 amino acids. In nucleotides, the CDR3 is TGTGCCAGCAGCCCGAGGAGGGGATCGTGGGAGACCCAGTACTTC. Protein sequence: CASSPRRGSWETQYF.

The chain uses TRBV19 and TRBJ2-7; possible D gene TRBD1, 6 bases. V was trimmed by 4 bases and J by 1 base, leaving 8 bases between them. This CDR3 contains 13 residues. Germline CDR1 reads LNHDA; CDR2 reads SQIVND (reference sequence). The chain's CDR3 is CASSTGQSYEQYF. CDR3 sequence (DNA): TGTGCCAGTAGTACGGGACAATCCTACGAGCAGTACTTC.

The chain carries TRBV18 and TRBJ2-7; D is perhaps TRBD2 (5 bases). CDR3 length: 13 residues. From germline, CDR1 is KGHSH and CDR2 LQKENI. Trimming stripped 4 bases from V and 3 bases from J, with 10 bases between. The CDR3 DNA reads TGTGCCAGCTCACGGGTCGAGGGCTACGAGCAGTACTTC. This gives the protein CASSRVEGYEQYF.

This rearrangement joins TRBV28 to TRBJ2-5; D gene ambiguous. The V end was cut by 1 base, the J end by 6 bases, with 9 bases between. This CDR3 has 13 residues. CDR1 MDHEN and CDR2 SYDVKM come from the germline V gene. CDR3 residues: CASSLSASKTQYF. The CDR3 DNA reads TGTGCCAGCAGTTTATCAGCGTCGAAGACCCAGTACTTC.

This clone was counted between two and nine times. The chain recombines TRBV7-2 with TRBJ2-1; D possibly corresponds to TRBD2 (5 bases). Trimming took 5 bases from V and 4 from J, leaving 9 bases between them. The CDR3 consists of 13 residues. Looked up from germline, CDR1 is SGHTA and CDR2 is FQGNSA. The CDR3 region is CASSHGLYNEQFF. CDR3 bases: TGTGCCAGCAGCCACGGACTGTACAATGAGCAGTTCTTC.

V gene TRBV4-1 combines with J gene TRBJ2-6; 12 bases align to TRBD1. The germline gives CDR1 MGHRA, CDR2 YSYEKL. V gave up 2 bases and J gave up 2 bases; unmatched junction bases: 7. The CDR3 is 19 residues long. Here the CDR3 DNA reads TGCGCCAGCAGCCAAACCGGGACAGGGGGCATTGCTGGGGCCAACGTCCTGACTTTC. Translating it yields CASSQTGTGGIAGANVLTF.

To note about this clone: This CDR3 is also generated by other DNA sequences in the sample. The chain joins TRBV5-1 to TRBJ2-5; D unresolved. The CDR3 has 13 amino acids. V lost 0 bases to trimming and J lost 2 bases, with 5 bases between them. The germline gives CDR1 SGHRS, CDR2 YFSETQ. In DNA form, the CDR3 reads TGCGCCAGCAGCTTGGGGTATCAAGAGACCCAGTACTTC. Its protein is CASSLGYQETQYF.

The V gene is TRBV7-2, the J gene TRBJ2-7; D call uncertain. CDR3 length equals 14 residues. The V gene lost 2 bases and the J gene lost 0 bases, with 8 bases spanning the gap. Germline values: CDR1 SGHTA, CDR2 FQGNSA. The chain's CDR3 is CASSLSTVSYEQYF. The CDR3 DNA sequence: TGTGCCAGCAGCTTATCCACGGTCTCCTACGAGCAGTACTTC.

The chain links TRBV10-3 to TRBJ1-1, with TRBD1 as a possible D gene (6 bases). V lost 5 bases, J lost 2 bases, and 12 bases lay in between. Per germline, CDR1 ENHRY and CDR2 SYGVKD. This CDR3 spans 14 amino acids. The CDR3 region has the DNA TGTGCCATCAGTACCGGGGGCCTTAACACTGAAGCTTTCTTT. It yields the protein CAISTGGLNTEAFF.

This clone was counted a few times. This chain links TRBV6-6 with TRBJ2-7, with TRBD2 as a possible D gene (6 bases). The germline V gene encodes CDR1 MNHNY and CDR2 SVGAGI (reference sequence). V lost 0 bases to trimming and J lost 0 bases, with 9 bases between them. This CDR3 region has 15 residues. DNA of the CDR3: TGTGCCAGCAGTTACTCTGCGGGAAGCTCCTACGAGCAGTACTTC. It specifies CASSYSAGSSYEQYF.

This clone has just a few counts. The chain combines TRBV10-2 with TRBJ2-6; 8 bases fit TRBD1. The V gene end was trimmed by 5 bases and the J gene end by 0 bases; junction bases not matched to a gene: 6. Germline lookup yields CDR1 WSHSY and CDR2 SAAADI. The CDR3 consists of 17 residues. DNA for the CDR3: TGCGCCAGCAGTCGGACAGGGCGAAGCTCTGGGGCCAACGTCCTGACTTTC. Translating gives CASSRTGRSSGANVLTF.

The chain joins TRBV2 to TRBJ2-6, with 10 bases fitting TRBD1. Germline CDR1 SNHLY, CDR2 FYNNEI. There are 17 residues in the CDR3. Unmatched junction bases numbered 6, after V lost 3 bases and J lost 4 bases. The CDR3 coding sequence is TGTGCCAGCAGTGACGCGGGACAGGGGAGCGGGGCCAACGTCCTGACTTTC. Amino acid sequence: CASSDAGQGSGANVLTF.

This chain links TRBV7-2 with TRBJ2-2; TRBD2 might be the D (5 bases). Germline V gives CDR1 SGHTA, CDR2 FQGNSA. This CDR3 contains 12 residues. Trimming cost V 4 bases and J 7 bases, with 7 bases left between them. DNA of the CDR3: TGTGCCAGCAGCTGGGGAGACGGGGAGCTGTTTTTT. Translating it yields CASSWGDGELFF.

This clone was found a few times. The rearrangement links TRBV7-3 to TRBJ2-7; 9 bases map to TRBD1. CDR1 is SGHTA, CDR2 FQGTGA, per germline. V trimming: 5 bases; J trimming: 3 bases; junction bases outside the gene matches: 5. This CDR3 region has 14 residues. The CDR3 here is CASSPWTGDYEQYF. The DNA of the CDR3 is TGTGCCAGCAGCCCGTGGACAGGGGACTACGAGCAGTACTTC.

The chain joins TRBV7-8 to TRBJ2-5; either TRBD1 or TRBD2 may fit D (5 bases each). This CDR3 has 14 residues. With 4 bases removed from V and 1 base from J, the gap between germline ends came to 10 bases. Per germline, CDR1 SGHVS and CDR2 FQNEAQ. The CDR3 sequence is CASSWGRLQETQYF. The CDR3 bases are TGTGCCAGCAGCTGGGGACGGCTCCAAGAGACCCAGTACTTC.

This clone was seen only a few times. The CDR3 region has the DNA TGCGCCAGCAGCCAGATCGCCCTGCGGGATTCCTTCACAGATACGCAGTATTTT. It specifies CASSQIALRDSFTDTQYF. J is TRBJ2-3 and V is TRBV4-3, with D tentatively TRBD2 (6 bases). V was trimmed by 3 bases and J by 2 bases, leaving 21 bases between them. Germline V CDR1 and CDR2: LGHNA, YSLEER. The CDR3 sequence is 18 residues long.